This TCR beta chain came from a study of CD8 T cells in ankylosing spondylitis. This clonotype has a count of ten or more. What it recognizes is unknown. Study-level findings and limits: What appeared characteristic of ankylosing spondylitis blood was a TCR beta motif of eight or nine highly homologous variants. Earlier studies detected some motif variants in reactive arthritis synovial fluid and blood. Within matched ankylosing spondylitis synovial fluid, disease-linked clones were reportedly significantly enriched.

5'-RACE, quantitative and with molecular barcodes, yielded the TCR beta libraries. TCRdb itself ran the 5' RACE reads through MiXCR, one entry per CDR3 protein. The data contain roughly 230,000 distinct CDR3 sequences, roughly a tenth of them singletons. Trimming took off 4 bases at V and 1 base at J, with 10 bases between the two ends. CDR3 length: 13 residues. The germline V gene has CDR1 SQVTM and CDR2 ANQGSEA. Sequences were obtained from blood, either unsorted or a sorted T cell fraction (not recorded which). The receptor's source is a male donor with ankylosing spondylitis or in good health (not recorded which). The V and J genes are TRBV29-1 and TRBJ2-5; D possibly matches TRBD1 or TRBD2 (5 bases each). The CDR3 spells CSVGGTLQETQYF. CDR3 DNA: TGCAGCGTTGGGGGGACCCTCCAAGAGACCCAGTACTTC.